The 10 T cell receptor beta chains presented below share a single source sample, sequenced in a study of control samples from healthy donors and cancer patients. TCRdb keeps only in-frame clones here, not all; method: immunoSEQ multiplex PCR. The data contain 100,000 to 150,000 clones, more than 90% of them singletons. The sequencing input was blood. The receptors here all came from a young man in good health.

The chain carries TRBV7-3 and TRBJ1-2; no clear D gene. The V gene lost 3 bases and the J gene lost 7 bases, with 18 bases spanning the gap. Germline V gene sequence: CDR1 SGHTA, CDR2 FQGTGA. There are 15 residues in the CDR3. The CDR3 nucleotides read TGTGCCAGCAGCTTTCTTCGGACGGGCTCGGGTGGCTACACCTTC. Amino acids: CASSFLRTGSGGYTF. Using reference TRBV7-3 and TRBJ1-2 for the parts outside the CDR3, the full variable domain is GAGVSQTPSNKVTEKGKYVELRCDPISGHTALYWYRQSLGQGPEFLIYFQGTGAADDSGLPNDRFFAVRPEGSVSTLKIQRTERGDSAVYLCASSFLRTGSGGYTFGSGTRLTVV.

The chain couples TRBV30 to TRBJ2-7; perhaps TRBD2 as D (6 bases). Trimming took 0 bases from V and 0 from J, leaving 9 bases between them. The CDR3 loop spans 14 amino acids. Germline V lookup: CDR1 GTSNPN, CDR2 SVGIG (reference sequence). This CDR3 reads CAWSVLASSYEQYF. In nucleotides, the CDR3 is TGTGCCTGGAGTGTTCTAGCGTCCTCCTACGAGCAGTACTTC. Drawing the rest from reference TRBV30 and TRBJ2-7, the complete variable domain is SQTIHQWPATLVQPVGSPLSLECTVEGTSNPNLYWYRQAAGRGLQLLFYSVGIGQISSEVPQNLSASRPQDRQFILSSKKLLLSDSGFYLCAWSVLASSYEQYFGPGTRLTVT.

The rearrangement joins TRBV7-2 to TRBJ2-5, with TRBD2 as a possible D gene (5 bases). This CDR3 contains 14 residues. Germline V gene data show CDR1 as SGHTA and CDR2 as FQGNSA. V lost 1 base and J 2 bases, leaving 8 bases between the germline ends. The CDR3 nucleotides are TGTGCCAGCAGCTTAGGAGGCGGGCAAGAGACCCAGTACTTC. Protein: CASSLGGGQETQYF. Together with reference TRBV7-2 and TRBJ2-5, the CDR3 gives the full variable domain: GAGVSQSPSNKVTEKGKDVELRCDPISGHTALYWYRQSLGQGLEFLIYFQGNSAPDKSGLPSDRFSAERTGGSVSTLTIQRTQQEDSAVYLCASSLGGGQETQYFGPGTRLLVL.

For the CDR3, the DNA is TGTGCCTGGAGTCGAGGAGATACGCAGTATTTT. It yields the protein CAWSRGDTQYF. The genes are TRBV30 and TRBJ2-3; D gene ambiguous. The CDR3 has 11 residues. V was clipped by 2 bases and J by 5 bases, with 5 bases between them. Per germline, CDR1 GTSNPN and CDR2 SVGIG (reference sequence).

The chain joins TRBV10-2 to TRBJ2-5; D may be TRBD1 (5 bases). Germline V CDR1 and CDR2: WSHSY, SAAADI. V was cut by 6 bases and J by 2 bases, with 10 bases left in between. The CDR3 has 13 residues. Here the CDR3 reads CASRDIRQETQYF. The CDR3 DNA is TGCGCCAGCAGGGACATCCGACAAGAGACCCAGTACTTC.

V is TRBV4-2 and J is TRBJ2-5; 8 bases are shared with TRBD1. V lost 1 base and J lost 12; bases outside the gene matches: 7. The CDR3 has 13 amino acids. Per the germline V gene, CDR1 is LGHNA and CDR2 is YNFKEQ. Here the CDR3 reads CASSQGQGSGKYF. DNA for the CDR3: TGTGCCAGCAGCCAAGGACAGGGGAGCGGAAAGTACTTC.

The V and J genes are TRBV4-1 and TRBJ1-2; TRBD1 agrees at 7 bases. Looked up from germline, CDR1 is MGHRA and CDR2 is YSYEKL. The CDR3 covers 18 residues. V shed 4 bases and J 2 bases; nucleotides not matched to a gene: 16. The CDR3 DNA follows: TGCGCCAGCAGCCTAATAACAGGGGCAAAGGGAAGGAACTATGGCTACACCTTC. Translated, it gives CASSLITGAKGRNYGYTF.

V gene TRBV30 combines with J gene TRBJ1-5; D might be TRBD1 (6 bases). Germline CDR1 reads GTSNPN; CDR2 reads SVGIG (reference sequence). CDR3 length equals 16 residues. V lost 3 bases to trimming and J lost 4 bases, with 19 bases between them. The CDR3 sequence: CAWRAWGAEINQPQHF. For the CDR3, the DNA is TGTGCCTGGAGGGCGTGGGGGGCAGAAATTAATCAGCCCCAGCATTTT.

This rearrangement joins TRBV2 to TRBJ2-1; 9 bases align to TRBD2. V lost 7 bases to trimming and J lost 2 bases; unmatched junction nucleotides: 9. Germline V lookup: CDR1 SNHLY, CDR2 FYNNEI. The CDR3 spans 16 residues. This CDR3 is CASKGGSGGPYNEQFF. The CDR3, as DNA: TGTGCCAGCAAGGGAGGAAGCGGGGGGCCCTACAATGAGCAGTTCTTC. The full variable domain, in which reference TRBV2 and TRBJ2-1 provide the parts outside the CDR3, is EPEVTQTPSHQVTQMGQEVILRCVPISNHLYFYWYRQILGQKVEFLVSFYNNEISEKSEIFDDQFSVERPDGSNFTLKIRSTKLEDSAMYFCASKGGSGGPYNEQFFGPGTRLTVL.

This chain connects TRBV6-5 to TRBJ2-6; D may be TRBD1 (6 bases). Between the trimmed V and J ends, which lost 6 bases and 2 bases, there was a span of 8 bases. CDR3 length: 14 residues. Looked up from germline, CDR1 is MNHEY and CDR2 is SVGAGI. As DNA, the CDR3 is TGTGCCAGCAGCCCAGGGGCTGGGGCCAACGTCCTGACTTTC. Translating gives CASSPGAGANVLTF.